One sample yielded the 5 T cell receptor beta chains listed below, sequenced in a study of identical twins. TCRdb called the 5' RACE reads again in MiXCR, with one record for every CDR3 protein. The sample gives around 340,000 distinct CDR3 sequences, 9% to 10% of which show up once; over 7% is in the top ten. Sequenced sample: naive T cells sorted from blood. The receptor source for this set is a woman between 50 and 59 years old in good health.

The CDR3 spells CSVVSGRYNEQFF. The DNA for the CDR3 is TGCAGCGTTGTTTCCGGCAGATACAATGAGCAGTTCTTC. The chain carries TRBV29-1 and TRBJ2-1; D is undetermined. Trimming stripped 4 bases from V and 4 bases from J, with 11 bases between. CDR1 and CDR2 from the germline V gene are SQVTM and ANQGSEA. CDR3 length equals 13 residues.

This clonotype was counted ten times or more. The chain couples TRBV20-1 to TRBJ1-3, with D unclear. V was pared by 6 bases and J by 6 bases, with 6 bases between. The CDR3 runs to 10 residues. Germline CDR1 and CDR2: DFQATT and SNEGSKA (reference sequence). CDR3 loop: CSARQNTIYF. The CDR3 DNA is TGCAGTGCCAGACAAAACACCATATATTTT.

The V gene is TRBV20-1, the J gene TRBJ2-1; D possibly uses TRBD1 or TRBD2 (5 bases each). The germline gives CDR1 DFQATT, CDR2 SNEGSKA (reference sequence). With 3 bases removed from V and 3 bases from J, the gap between germline ends came to 18 bases. The CDR3 extends over 16 amino acids. CDR3 region: CSASLAAGRIYNEQFF. The CDR3 DNA reads TGCAGTGCTAGTCTCGCGGCAGGGAGAATCTACAATGAGCAGTTCTTC.

Ten or more counts support this clonotype. The gene calls are TRBV5-1 and TRBJ2-2; maybe TRBD1 (5 bases). Trimming left V 4 bases short and J 6 bases short, with 10 bases between. The CDR3 totals 13 residues. Germline V lookup: CDR1 SGHRS, CDR2 YFSETQ. The CDR3 here is CASSPQGPGELFF. The CDR3 DNA is TGCGCCAGCAGCCCCCAGGGTCCCGGGGAGCTGTTTTTT.

This clonotype was observed a few times. This chain joins TRBV30 and TRBJ2-2; 9 bases are a match to TRBD2. The length of the CDR3 is 16 residues. After removal of 0 bases from V and 1 base from J, the junction contained 3 bases not matched to a gene. CDR1 and CDR2 from the germline V gene are GTSNPN and SVGIG (reference sequence). The DNA for the CDR3 is TGTGCCTGGAGTGTACGTAGCGGGAGGAACACCGGGGAGCTGTTTTTT. Its protein product is CAWSVRSGRNTGELFF.